This T cell receptor (beta chain) appears in the sequencing data of a study of regulatory T cells in long-lasting Graves disease. Of note for this clonotype: Its antigen is as yet unknown.

The time point here: persistent/refractory GD, antithyroid drugs over 5 years with positive TRAb. Preparation of the TCR library used RNA extracted from PBMCs. A volume of nine milliliters of peripheral blood was collected in EDTA tubes. Study-wide points: The number of shared public clonotypes was higher in persistent patients (around 2,700) than new patients (966). TRBV28, TRBJ1-2 and TRBJ2-5 were segments that persistent disease favored.

In building TCR beta libraries, iRepertoire HTBI primers were used together with Arm-PCR of CDR3 regions. TCRdb reanalysed the multiplex PCR reads using MiXCR and keeps one entry per CDR3 protein. This sample has around 450,000 distinct CDR3 sequences, with 20% to 25% found just once. This CDR3 has 13 amino acids. CDR1 is MNHEY, CDR2 SMNVEV, per germline (reference sequence). Trimming at V came to 4 bases and at J to 6 bases, leaving 6 bases not matched to a gene. This sequence was found in a female donor with Graves disease. Sequences were derived from peripheral blood mononuclear cells (PBMCs), sampled when the disease was refractory, from a patient treated with antithyroid drugs. The chain is built from TRBV27 and TRBJ2-7; TRBD2 agrees at 7 bases. CDR3 DNA: TGTGCCAGCAGTTGGGGGGGTTCGGCCGAGCAGTACTTC. Translation gives CASSWGGSAEQYF.